This T cell receptor beta chain was sequenced for a study of T cell responses to AZD1222 COVID-19 vaccine. The CDR3 consists of 16 residues. Germline V CDR1 and CDR2: MNHNY, SVGAGI (reference sequence). V gave up 2 bases and J gave up 7 bases; unmatched junction bases: 10. Profiled with immunoSEQ multiplex PCR; TCRdb holds only in-frame clones, not every one. The sample yields 75,000 to 100,000 clones, about nine tenths seen once. A word on this clone: Its antigen is unknown.

Notes on the study in general: At baseline, seropositivity was found in only a handful of AZD1222 recipients. Only after the peak T cell response were repertoires sampled.

The starting material was peripheral blood, obtained on day 0 of AZD1222 vaccination. The clonotype comes from an adult in good health. V is TRBV6-6 and J is TRBJ2-1, with 8 bases identical to TRBD2. Here the CDR3 DNA reads TGTGCCAGCAGTTACACGCCGGCGGGGGGACTGAATGAGCAGTTCTTC. Protein: CASSYTPAGGLNEQFF.